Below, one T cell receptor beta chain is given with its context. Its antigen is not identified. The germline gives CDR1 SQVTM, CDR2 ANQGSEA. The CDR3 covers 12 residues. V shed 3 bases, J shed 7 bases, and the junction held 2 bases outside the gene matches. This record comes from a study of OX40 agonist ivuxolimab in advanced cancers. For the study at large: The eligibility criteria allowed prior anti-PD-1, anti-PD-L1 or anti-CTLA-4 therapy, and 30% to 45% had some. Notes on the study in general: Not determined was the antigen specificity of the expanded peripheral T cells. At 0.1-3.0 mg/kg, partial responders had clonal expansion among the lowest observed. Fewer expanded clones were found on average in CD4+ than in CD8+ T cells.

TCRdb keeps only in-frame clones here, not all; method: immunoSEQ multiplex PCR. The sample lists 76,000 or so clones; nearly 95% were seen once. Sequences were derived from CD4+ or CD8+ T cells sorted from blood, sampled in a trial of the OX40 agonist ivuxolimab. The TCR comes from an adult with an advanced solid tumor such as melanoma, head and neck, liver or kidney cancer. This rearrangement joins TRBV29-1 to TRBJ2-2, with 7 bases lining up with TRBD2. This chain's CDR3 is CSVDREGGELFF. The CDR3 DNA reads TGCAGCGTTGACAGGGAGGGCGGGGAGCTGTTTTTT.